These 6 T cell receptor beta chains were all obtained from the same sample, sequenced in a study of blood T cell repertoires in COVID-19. The method was immunoSEQ multiplex PCR; TCRdb's version includes in-frame clones alone and lacks a portion of them. Of just over 90,000 clones in the sample, 80% were seen once. The specimen was peripheral blood. The receptors were gathered from a human donor in a cohort sampled during active COVID-19.

This clone was seen a single time. The chain carries TRBV28 and TRBJ2-7, with 9 bases aligning to TRBD1. V dropped 5 bases and J dropped 4; count of bases not matched to a gene: 9. Germline lookup yields CDR1 MDHEN and CDR2 SYDVKM. The CDR3 is 15 amino acids. CDR3 sequence reads: CASSAGDRAEYEQYF. DNA of the CDR3: TGTGCCAGCAGTGCAGGGGACAGGGCTGAGTACGAGCAGTACTTC.

CDR3 DNA sequence: TGCGCCAGCAGCACGTCCCGGGACAGGGGTCAGCCCCAGCATTTT. Translated: CASSTSRDRGQPQHF. J is TRBJ1-5 and V is TRBV4-1; 10 nucleotides agree with TRBD1. This CDR3 is built from 15 residues. Trimming at V came to 5 bases and at J to 6 bases, leaving 7 bases not matched to a gene. Germline V gene sequence: CDR1 MGHRA, CDR2 YSYEKL.

This sequence joins TRBV25-1 and TRBJ2-3; 15 positions match TRBD2. Per germline, CDR1 MGHDK and CDR2 SYGVNS. The CDR3 length is 17 residues. V trimming: 4 bases; J trimming: 5 bases; junction bases outside the gene matches: 7. The CDR3 DNA is TGTGCCAGCAGTGCACGGACTAGCGGGGGGGAGAAAGATACGCAGTATTTT. This encodes CASSARTSGGEKDTQYF. Looking up the rest from reference TRBV25-1 and TRBJ2-3 gives the full variable domain: EADIYQTPRYLVIGTGKKITLECSQTMGHDKMYWYQQDPGMELHLIHYSYGVNSTEKGDLSSESTVSRIRTEHFPLTLESARPSHTSQYLCASSARTSGGEKDTQYFGPGTRLTVL.

The rearrangement joins TRBV28 to TRBJ2-1, with TRBD2 matching over 10 bases. The CDR3 sequence is 15 residues long. Germline CDR1 and CDR2: MDHEN and SYDVKM. J gave up 7 bases and V 2 bases, and 5 bases lay outside the gene matches. The CDR3 sequence: CASSLPISGRNEQFF. CDR3 DNA sequence: TGTGCCAGCAGTTTACCGATTAGCGGGAGGAATGAGCAGTTCTTC.

This chain links TRBV18 with TRBJ2-5, with D possibly TRBD1 on 5 matching bases. V was cut by 1 base and J by 5 bases, with 11 bases left in between. Germline-derived CDR1 and CDR2 are KGHSH and LQKENI. This CDR3 spans 14 amino acids. The CDR3 here is CASSPREGVETQYF. CDR3 DNA: TGTGCCAGCTCACCACGTGAAGGGGTGGAGACCCAGTACTTC.

The rearrangement uses TRBV6-5 and TRBJ1-1; D is unclear. Per germline, CDR1 MNHEY and CDR2 SVGAGI. The CDR3 has 13 residues. The V end lost 6 bases, the J end lost 2 bases, and 10 bases lay between the germline ends. DNA of the CDR3: TGTGCCAGCAGCCTTAACATCAACACTGAAGCTTTCTTT. It yields the protein CASSLNINTEAFF.